This T cell receptor beta chain was captured in a study of T cell clusters in autoimmune cytopenias. Study-level background: A median age of around 59 years and mean of roughly 56 years characterized healthy donor controls.

Multiplex touch-down PCR amplified TRB using TRB-A and TRB-B pools in one tube. After re-calling the multiplex PCR reads, TCRdb lists one entry per CDR3 protein, DNA absent. The sample holds more than 4,000 distinct CDR3 sequences. Tens of thousands of genome equivalents of blood DNA were amplified for TRB. This CDR3 is 16 amino acids long. The V gene's germline CDR1 is LNHDA and CDR2 SQIVND (reference sequence). This same sample was also taken into another study, of T cell repertoires in aging, cancer and after chemotherapy. As that report states: Over several months to years, re-sampled healthy donor repertoires clearly shared clones. In healthy donors, age-related TCR diversity loss mainly reflected lost richness.

Sequenced sample: peripheral blood. The TCR originated in a human donor in good health. The rearrangement uses TRBV19 and TRBJ2-6. The CDR3 sequence: CASSGLVVSGANVLTF.